This T cell receptor (beta chain) is from a study of CD8 T cells in ankylosing spondylitis. Whole-study findings and limits: With a CD8+ phenotype, disease-linked clones were relatively rare in peripheral blood. Reports say disease-linked clones showed up significantly more in matched ankylosing spondylitis synovial fluid. One TCR beta motif, made up of 7 or 8 highly homologous variants, appeared characteristic of ankylosing spondylitis blood. Certain motif variants had earlier been reported in reactive arthritis synovial fluid and blood.

Libraries of TCR beta came from quantitative 5'-RACE with molecular barcodes. TCRdb re-called the 5' RACE reads through MiXCR, storing one row per CDR3 protein. The sample has approximately 140,000 distinct CDR3 sequences, approximately 17% seen once; the top ten hold about 30%. Points on this clonotype: Antigen specificity is unknown.

Trimming removed 4 bases from V and 4 bases from J, with 16 bases in between. This CDR3 spans 15 amino acids. The chain is built from TRBV12-3 or TRBV12-4 and TRBJ1-2; no clear D gene. The source is a male donor with ankylosing spondylitis. Sequencing was carried out using blood, either unsorted or a sorted T cell fraction (not recorded which). The CDR3 bases are TGTGCCAGCAGTTCCCTACTACAGCGGACCTATGGCTACACCTTC. It codes for CASSSLLQRTYGYTF.